A selection of T cell receptor beta chains follows, all from one sample in a study of blood T cell repertoires in COVID-19. Clones were read by immunoSEQ multiplex PCR, and TCRdb kept only the in-frame ones, dropping some. The sample consists of tens of thousands of clones, roughly 76% of them appearing once. The sequencing sample was made of peripheral blood. These receptors all stem from a woman aged 60 to 75 with acute or convalescent COVID-19. CDR3s include the opening cysteine and the closing phenylalanine or tryptophan. The order of the fields is D gene, J gene, clone size, V gene, CDR3 DNA, CDR3 protein. The D gene is left open where the match is weak. Size values are once, few and many counts, or a class for expanded clones, and some rows have none.

d_gene: TRBD1; j_gene: TRBJ1-2; abundance: NA; v_gene: TRBV5-5; CDR3nt: TGTGCCAGCAGCTTGGGGTTGCCAGGGGGCGCCCCGGGCTATGGCTACACCTTC; CDR3aa: CASSLGLPGGAPGYGYTF
d_gene: TRBD1; j_gene: TRBJ1-2; abundance: NA; v_gene: TRBV2; CDR3nt: TGTGCCAGCAGCCCCGACAGGGCCTATGGCTACACCTTC; CDR3aa: CASSPDRAYGYTF
d_gene: TRBD1; j_gene: TRBJ1-1; abundance: NA; v_gene: TRBV5-1; CDR3nt: TGCGCCAGCGGACAGGGGACCTTAAACACTGAAGCTTTCTTT; CDR3aa: CASGQGTLNTEAFF
d_gene: NA; j_gene: TRBJ2-5; abundance: NA; v_gene: TRBV28; CDR3nt: TGTGCCAGCAGTCCGGGGACATTTGGGACAGAGACCCAGTACTTC; CDR3aa: CASSPGTFGTETQYF
d_gene: NA; j_gene: TRBJ2-5; abundance: NA; v_gene: TRBV29-1; CDR3nt: TGCAGCGTACAGAGCGGGGAGACCCAGTACTTC; CDR3aa: CSVQSGETQYF
d_gene: TRBD2; j_gene: TRBJ2-1; abundance: NA; v_gene: TRBV6-5; CDR3nt: TGTGCCAGCAGTTTACTAGCGGAAAACAATGAGCAGTTCTTC; CDR3aa: CASSLLAENNEQFF
d_gene: TRBD1; j_gene: TRBJ2-5; abundance: NA; v_gene: TRBV6-5; CDR3nt: TGTGCCAGCAGTACCGACAGGGGGAACGGAGAGACCCAGTACTTC; CDR3aa: CASSTDRGNGETQYF
d_gene: NA; j_gene: TRBJ2-3; abundance: NA; v_gene: TRBV5-1; CDR3nt: TGCGCCAGCAGCTTGGGTCGGCAGGTAGGAGATACGCAGTATTTT; CDR3aa: CASSLGRQVGDTQYF
d_gene: NA; j_gene: TRBJ1-1; abundance: NA; v_gene: TRBV30; CDR3nt: TGTGCCTGGAGTTACAGCAAGAACACTGAAGCTTTCTTT; CDR3aa: CAWSYSKNTEAFF
d_gene: NA; j_gene: TRBJ2-1; abundance: NA; v_gene: TRBV5-1; CDR3nt: TGCGCCAGCAGCTTGGAGGAGACCTCCTACAATGAGCAGTTCTTC; CDR3aa: CASSLEETSYNEQFF
d_gene: NA; j_gene: TRBJ1-5; abundance: NA; v_gene: TRBV6-5; CDR3nt: TGTGCCAGCAGGCCACAGGGTCTTGGCAATCAGCCCCAGCATTTT; CDR3aa: CASRPQGLGNQPQHF
d_gene: NA; j_gene: TRBJ2-3; abundance: NA; v_gene: TRBV30; CDR3nt: TGTGCCGAGCAAGCGGGTCCCGCGGGTACGCAGTATTTT; CDR3aa: CAEQAGPAGTQYF
d_gene: TRBD2; j_gene: TRBJ2-2; abundance: NA; v_gene: TRBV5-1; CDR3nt: TGCGCCAGCAGCTCCCTGACTAGCGGTGGCGGGGAGCTGTTTTTT; CDR3aa: CASSSLTSGGGELFF
d_gene: NA; j_gene: TRBJ1-1; abundance: few; v_gene: TRBV9; CDR3nt: TGTGCCAGCAGCCCGTCGACTGGGCGGGCTGAAGCTTTCTTT; CDR3aa: CASSPSTGRAEAFF
d_gene: TRBD2; j_gene: TRBJ2-7; abundance: NA; v_gene: TRBV6-5; CDR3nt: TGTGCCAGCAGGCTAGCGGTCTCCTCCTACGAGCAGTACTTC; CDR3aa: CASRLAVSSYEQYF
d_gene: NA; j_gene: TRBJ1-2; abundance: once; v_gene: TRBV5-8; CDR3nt: TGTGCCAGCAGGCGGGGAGGGAGCTCCTATGGCTACACCTTC; CDR3aa: CASRRGGSSYGYTF
d_gene: NA; j_gene: TRBJ1-5; abundance: NA; v_gene: TRBV28; CDR3nt: TGTGCCAGCAGTTGGGTAGGAGGTCAGCCCCAGCATTTT; CDR3aa: CASSWVGGQPQHF
d_gene: NA; j_gene: TRBJ1-3; abundance: few; v_gene: TRBV28; CDR3nt: TGTGCCAGCAGTTTCCCCCTTGGGGGGGCAGATGGAAACACCATATATTTT; CDR3aa: CASSFPLGGADGNTIYF
d_gene: NA; j_gene: TRBJ1-1; abundance: NA; v_gene: TRBV6-5; CDR3nt: TGTGCCAGCACCAAGGGGGGGGCCGAAGCTTTCTTT; CDR3aa: CASTKGGAEAFF
d_gene: TRBD1; j_gene: TRBJ1-5; abundance: NA; v_gene: TRBV19; CDR3nt: TGTGCCACCTCTCCAGGACAGGGGGCGCAGCCCCAGCATTTT; CDR3aa: CATSPGQGAQPQHF
d_gene: NA; j_gene: TRBJ2-3; abundance: few; v_gene: TRBV9; CDR3nt: TGTGCCAGCAGCCAAGAGGTCGGAGGGAGCACAGATACGCAGTATTTT; CDR3aa: CASSQEVGGSTDTQYF
d_gene: TRBD1; j_gene: TRBJ1-1; abundance: NA; v_gene: TRBV30; CDR3nt: TGTGCCTGGAGTGGCCCTATGACAGGGATGAACACTGAAGCTTTCTTT; CDR3aa: CAWSGPMTGMNTEAFF
d_gene: NA; j_gene: TRBJ1-5; abundance: NA; v_gene: TRBV10-3; CDR3nt: TGTGCCATCAGTGAACAGGAACGTCAGCCCCAGCATTTT; CDR3aa: CAISEQERQPQHF
d_gene: TRBD2; j_gene: TRBJ2-7; abundance: NA; v_gene: TRBV27; CDR3nt: TGTGCCAGCAGTTCGCCGACTAGCGGACGCTACGAGCAGTACTTC; CDR3aa: CASSSPTSGRYEQYF
d_gene: NA; j_gene: TRBJ2-1; abundance: NA; v_gene: TRBV18; CDR3nt: TGTGCCAGCTCACGGGCCGGGGAAAACCCTTACAATGAGCAGTTCTTC; CDR3aa: CASSRAGENPYNEQFF
d_gene: NA; j_gene: TRBJ2-1; abundance: NA; v_gene: TRBV11-3; CDR3nt: TGTGCCAGCAGCACTTCTAGCGACTTGGCGGGCAATGAGCAGTTCTTC; CDR3aa: CASSTSSDLAGNEQFF
d_gene: NA; j_gene: TRBJ1-5; abundance: few; v_gene: TRBV29-1; CDR3nt: TGCAGCGTTGGGGGGGGAGGGACTCGGCCCCAGCATTTT; CDR3aa: CSVGGGGTRPQHF
d_gene: NA; j_gene: TRBJ2-2; abundance: NA; v_gene: TRBV13; CDR3nt: TGTGCCAGCAGCCCACCGCGGGTCCCCGGGGAGCTGTTTTTT; CDR3aa: CASSPPRVPGELFF
d_gene: TRBD1; j_gene: TRBJ1-2; abundance: few; v_gene: TRBV3-1/TRBV3-2; CDR3nt: TGTGCCAGCAGGCATAACAGGGGAAACTATGGCTACACCTTC; CDR3aa: CASRHNRGNYGYTF